Listed below are T cell receptor beta chains from one sample, sequenced in a study of blood T cell repertoires in COVID-19. TCRdb's table, derived via immunoSEQ multiplex PCR, lists solely in-frame clones and lacks some. The sample has approximately 97,000 clones; about 87% are singletons. The source material was peripheral blood. Receptors were obtained from a man between 45 and 60 years old with active or convalescent COVID-19. The CDR3 runs from the conserved cysteine through the conserved F or W. Fields, in order: CDR3 length, clone size, J gene, D gene, V gene, CDR3 DNA, CDR3 protein. A D gene is named only where the DNA matches it firmly. Rows may omit the clone size; those that give it use once, few, many or a size class.

18	-	TRBJ1-4	-	TRBV24-1	TGTGCCACCCCCTTACAGGGATGGTTGGTGTATCCTAATGAAAAACTGTTTTTT	CATPLQGWLVYPNEKLFF
13	-	TRBJ2-5	TRBD1	TRBV15	TGTGCCACAAGCCGGGACAGGGGTGAGACCCAGTACTTC	CATSRDRGETQYF
14	-	TRBJ2-1	TRBD2	TRBV6-1	TGTGCCAGCAGTGAACGAGGACTAGCCGATGAGCAGTTCTTC	CASSERGLADEQFF
13	-	TRBJ1-2	-	TRBV7-2	TGTGCCAGCAGCTTAGAGACAGATTATGGCTACACCTTC	CASSLETDYGYTF
14	once	TRBJ1-5	TRBD1	TRBV7-9	TGTGCCAGCAGCCCCGGGACAGGGAACCAGCCCCAGCATTTT	CASSPGTGNQPQHF
13	-	TRBJ1-1	-	TRBV25-1	TGTGCCAGCAGCCAGGGTGAGAATTCTGAAGCTTTCTTT	CASSQGENSEAFF
15	-	TRBJ1-4	TRBD1	TRBV15	TGTGCCACCAGCACCCCGACAGGGTCCTTTGAAAAACTGTTTTTT	CATSTPTGSFEKLFF
14	-	TRBJ2-5	TRBD2	TRBV20-1	TGCAGTGCTAGTCAGTTCGGGGGGTCGGAGACCCAGTACTTC	CSASQFGGSETQYF
15	-	TRBJ2-1	-	TRBV6-5	TGTGCCAGCAGTAAGGGGGTTGGCCTCGACAATGAGCAGTTCTTC	CASSKGVGLDNEQFF
13	once	TRBJ1-5	TRBD1	TRBV30	TGTGCCGCGGGACAGCTTAGCAATCAGCCCCAGCATTTT	CAAGQLSNQPQHF
15	-	TRBJ1-3	TRBD1	TRBV29-1	TGCAGCGTTGGTATGAACGGACAGGGACGAAACACCATATATTTT	CSVGMNGQGRNTIYF
15	-	TRBJ1-1	-	TRBV5-1	TGCGCCAGCAGCGCCGACAGTGTAGTGAGCACTGAAGCTTTCTTT	CASSADSVVSTEAFF
16	once	TRBJ1-6	-	TRBV27	TGTGCCAGCAGTTTAGAGGGGGTGAGGTCGAATTCACCCCTCCACTTT	CASSLEGVRSNSPLHF
15	-	TRBJ2-5	-	TRBV14	TGTGCCAGCAGCCAAGGGAGGGGACAGCAAGAGACCCAGTACTTC	CASSQGRGQQETQYF
13	-	TRBJ1-1	-	TRBV19	TGTGCCGGGACTTGGGGGGGTGGCACTGAAGCTTTCTTT	CAGTWGGGTEAFF
15	-	TRBJ2-5	TRBD2	TRBV28	TGTGCCAGCAGCGGGGTACGGGGGGGTCAAGAGACCCAGTACTTC	CASSGVRGGQETQYF
15	-	TRBJ2-3	TRBD2	TRBV28	TGTGCCAGCAGTAGAAGCGGGGGGGCCATAGATACGCAGTATTTT	CASSRSGGAIDTQYF
13	few	TRBJ2-1	-	TRBV28	TGTGCCAGCAGTTTAACCGGGATAATGAAGCAGTTCTTC	CASSLTGIMKQFF
13	-	TRBJ1-2	-	TRBV6-6	TGTGCCAGCAGGAAGAAGGCTTCGGAGGGCTACACCTTC	CASRKKASEGYTF
15	-	TRBJ1-3	TRBD1	TRBV29-1	TGCAGCGTTGACTCGACAGGGATCTCTGGAAACACCATATATTTT	CSVDSTGISGNTIYF
19	once	TRBJ2-2	TRBD2	TRBV9	TGTGCCAGCAGCTCACAGGGACTAGCGGGGGTCGCGAACACCGGGGAGCTGTTTTTT	CASSSQGLAGVANTGELFF
15	few	TRBJ1-5	-	TRBV18	TGTGCCAGCTCACCCCCAGGGGTCGGCAATCAGCCCCAGCATTTT	CASSPPGVGNQPQHF
15	-	TRBJ1-6	TRBD1	TRBV11-2	TGTGCCAGCAGCTCAGGGGGCGGGGGCCTATTTCCCCTCCACTTT	CASSSGGGGLFPLHF
13	-	TRBJ1-6	-	TRBV28	TGTGCCAGCAGGGGACATGCAAATTCACCCCTCCACTTT	CASRGHANSPLHF
15	-	TRBJ2-1	TRBD2	TRBV2	TGTGCCAGCAGTCTGGGGGGGACTTACTACAATGAGCAGTTCTTC	CASSLGGTYYNEQFF
17	-	TRBJ1-4	TRBD1	TRBV6-1	TGTGCCAGCAGTGAACGGGCAGGGGGCGCGTTGGATGAAAAACTGTTTTTT	CASSERAGGALDEKLFF
18	-	TRBJ2-3	TRBD2	TRBV19	TGTGCCAGTACCGACCCAGGAGGCAGCGGGGGACACACAGATACGCAGTATTTT	CASTDPGGSGGHTDTQYF